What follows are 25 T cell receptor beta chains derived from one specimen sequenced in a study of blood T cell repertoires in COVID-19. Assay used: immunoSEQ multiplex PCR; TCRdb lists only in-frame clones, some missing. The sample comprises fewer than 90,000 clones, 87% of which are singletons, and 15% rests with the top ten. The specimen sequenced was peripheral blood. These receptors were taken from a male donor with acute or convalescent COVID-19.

CDR3 sequence: CASSLVGAQETQYF. In DNA form, the CDR3 reads TGTGCCAGCAGCTTGGTTGGAGCCCAAGAGACCCAGTACTTC. The rearrangement links TRBV5-4 to TRBJ2-5; D is ambiguous. Germline loops: CDR1 SGHNT, CDR2 YYREEE (reference sequence). V was shortened by 0 bases and J by 1 base, with 7 bases between the two germline ends. CDR3 size: 14 residues.

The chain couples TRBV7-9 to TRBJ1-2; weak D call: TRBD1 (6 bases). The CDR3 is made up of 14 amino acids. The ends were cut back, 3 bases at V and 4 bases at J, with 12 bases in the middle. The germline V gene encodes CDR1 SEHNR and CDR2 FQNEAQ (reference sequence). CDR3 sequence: CASSLRTDSYGYTF. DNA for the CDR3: TGTGCCAGCAGCTTGCGGACAGACTCCTATGGCTACACCTTC. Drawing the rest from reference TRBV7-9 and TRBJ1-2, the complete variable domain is DTGVSQNPRHKITKRGQNVTFRCDPISEHNRLYWYRQTLGQGPEFLTYFQNEAQLEKSRLLSDRFSAERPKGSFSTLEIQRTEQGDSAMYLCASSLRTDSYGYTFGSGTRLTVV.

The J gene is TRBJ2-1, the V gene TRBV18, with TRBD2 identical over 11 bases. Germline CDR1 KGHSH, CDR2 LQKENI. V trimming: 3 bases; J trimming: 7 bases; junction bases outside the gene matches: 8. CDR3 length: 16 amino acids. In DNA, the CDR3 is TGTGCCAGCTCACCGAGGCTAGCGGGGGGTGAGAATGAGCAGTTCTTC. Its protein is CASSPRLAGGENEQFF.

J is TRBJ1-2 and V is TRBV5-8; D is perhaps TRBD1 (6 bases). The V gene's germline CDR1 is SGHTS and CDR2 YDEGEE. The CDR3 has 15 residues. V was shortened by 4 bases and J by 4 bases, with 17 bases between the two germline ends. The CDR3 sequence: CASSPPGQRGYGYTF. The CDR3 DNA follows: TGTGCCAGCAGCCCACCGGGACAAAGGGGCTATGGCTACACCTTC.

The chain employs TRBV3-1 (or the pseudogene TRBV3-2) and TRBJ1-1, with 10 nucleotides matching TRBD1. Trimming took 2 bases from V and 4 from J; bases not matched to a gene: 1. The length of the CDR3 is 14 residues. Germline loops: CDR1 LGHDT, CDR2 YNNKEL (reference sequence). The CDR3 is CASSQRDRGTEAFF. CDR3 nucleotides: TGTGCCAGCAGCCAAAGGGACAGGGGCACTGAAGCTTTCTTT.

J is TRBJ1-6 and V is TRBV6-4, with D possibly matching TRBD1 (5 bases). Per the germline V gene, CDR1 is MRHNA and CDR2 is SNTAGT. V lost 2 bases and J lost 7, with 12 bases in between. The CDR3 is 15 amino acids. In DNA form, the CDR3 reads TGTGCCAGCAGTGACGGACAATATCCAAATTCACCCCTCCACTTT. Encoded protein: CASSDGQYPNSPLHF.

The CDR3 bases are TGTGCCAGCAGCTTAAAGCAGGACTTCTACAATGAGCAGTTCTTC. Translated: CASSLKQDFYNEQFF. The chain carries TRBV7-9 and TRBJ2-1; possible D gene TRBD2, 5 bases. CDR1 is SEHNR, CDR2 FQNEAQ, per germline (reference sequence). The germline V and J ends were trimmed by 2 bases and 3 bases, with 11 bases remaining between them. CDR3 size: 15 residues.

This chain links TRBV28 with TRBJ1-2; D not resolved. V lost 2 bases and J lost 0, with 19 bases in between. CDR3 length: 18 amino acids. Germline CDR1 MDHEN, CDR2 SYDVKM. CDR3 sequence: CASSLIGSPTFTNYGYTF. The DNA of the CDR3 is TGTGCCAGCAGTTTAATTGGGAGCCCCACCTTTACTAACTATGGCTACACCTTC.

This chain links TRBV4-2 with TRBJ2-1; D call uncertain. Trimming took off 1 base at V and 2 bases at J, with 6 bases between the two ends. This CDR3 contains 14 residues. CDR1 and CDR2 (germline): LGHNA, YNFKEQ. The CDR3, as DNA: TGTGCCAGCAGCCAAGTGTTCACCTACAATGAGCAGTTCTTC. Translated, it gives CASSQVFTYNEQFF.

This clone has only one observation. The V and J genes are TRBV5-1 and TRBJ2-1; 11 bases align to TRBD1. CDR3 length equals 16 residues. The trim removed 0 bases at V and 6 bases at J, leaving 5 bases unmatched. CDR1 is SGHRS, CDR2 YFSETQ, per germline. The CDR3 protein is CASSLAGTGGLNEQFF. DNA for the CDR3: TGCGCCAGCAGCTTGGCCGGGACAGGGGGGCTCAATGAGCAGTTCTTC.

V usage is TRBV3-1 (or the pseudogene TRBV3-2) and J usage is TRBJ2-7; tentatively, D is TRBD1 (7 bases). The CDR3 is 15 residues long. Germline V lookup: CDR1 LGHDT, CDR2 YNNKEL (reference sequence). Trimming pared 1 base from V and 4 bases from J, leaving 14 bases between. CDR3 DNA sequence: TGTGCCAGCAGCCAAGTAGGAGGGGGCGCGTACGAGCAGTACTTC. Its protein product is CASSQVGGGAYEQYF.

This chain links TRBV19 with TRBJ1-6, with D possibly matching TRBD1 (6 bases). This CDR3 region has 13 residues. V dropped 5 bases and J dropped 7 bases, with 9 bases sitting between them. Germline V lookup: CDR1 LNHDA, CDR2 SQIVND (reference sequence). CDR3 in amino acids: CASSLGANSPLHF. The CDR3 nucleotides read TGTGCCAGTAGTCTGGGGGCCAATTCACCCCTCCACTTT.

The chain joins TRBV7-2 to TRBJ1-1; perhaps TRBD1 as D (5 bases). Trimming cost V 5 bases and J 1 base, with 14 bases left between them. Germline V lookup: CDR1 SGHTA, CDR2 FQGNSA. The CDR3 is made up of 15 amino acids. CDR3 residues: CASSGRTGSNTEAFF. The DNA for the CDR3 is TGTGCCAGCAGCGGCCGAACAGGATCGAACACTGAAGCTTTCTTT.

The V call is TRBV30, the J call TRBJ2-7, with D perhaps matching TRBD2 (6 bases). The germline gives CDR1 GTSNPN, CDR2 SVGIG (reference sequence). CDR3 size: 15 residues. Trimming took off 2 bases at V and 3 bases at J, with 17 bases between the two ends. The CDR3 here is CAWSPSPGSIYEQYF. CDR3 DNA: TGTGCCTGGAGTCCCTCCCCCGGGAGTATCTACGAGCAGTACTTC.

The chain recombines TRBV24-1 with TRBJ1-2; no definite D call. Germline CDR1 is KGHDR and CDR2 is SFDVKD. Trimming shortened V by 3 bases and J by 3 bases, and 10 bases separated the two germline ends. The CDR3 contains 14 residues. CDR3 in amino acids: CATSDPPRDYGYTF. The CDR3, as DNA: TGTGCCACCAGTGATCCCCCCCGTGACTATGGCTACACCTTC.

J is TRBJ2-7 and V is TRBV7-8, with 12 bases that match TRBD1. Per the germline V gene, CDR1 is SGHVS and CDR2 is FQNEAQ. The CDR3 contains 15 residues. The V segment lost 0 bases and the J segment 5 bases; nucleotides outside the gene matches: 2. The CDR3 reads CASSLAGQGANEQYF. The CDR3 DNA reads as TGTGCCAGCAGCTTAGCGGGACAGGGGGCCAACGAGCAGTACTTC.

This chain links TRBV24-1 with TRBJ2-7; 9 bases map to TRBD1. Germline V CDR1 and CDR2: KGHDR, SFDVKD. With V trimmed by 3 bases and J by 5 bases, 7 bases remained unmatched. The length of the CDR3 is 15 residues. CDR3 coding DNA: TGTGCCACCAGTGATACACAGGGGGCGCTTGACGAGCAGTACTTC. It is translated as CATSDTQGALDEQYF.

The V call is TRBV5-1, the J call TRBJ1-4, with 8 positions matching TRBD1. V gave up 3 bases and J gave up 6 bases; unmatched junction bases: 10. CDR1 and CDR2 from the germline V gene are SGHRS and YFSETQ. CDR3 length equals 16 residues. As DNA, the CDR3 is TGCGCCAGCAGCTGGGGACAGGCCCAAGAGGATGAAAAACTGTTTTTT. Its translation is CASSWGQAQEDEKLFF.

The CDR3, as DNA: TGTGCCAGCAGCCAAGTCCTCGGGGCCCAGTACTTC. This translates into CASSQVLGAQYF. The chain couples TRBV14 to TRBJ2-5, with D perhaps matching TRBD2 (5 bases). Trimming took 1 base from V and 9 from J, leaving 9 bases between them. The CDR3 is 12 amino acids. From germline, CDR1 is SGHDN and CDR2 FVKESK.

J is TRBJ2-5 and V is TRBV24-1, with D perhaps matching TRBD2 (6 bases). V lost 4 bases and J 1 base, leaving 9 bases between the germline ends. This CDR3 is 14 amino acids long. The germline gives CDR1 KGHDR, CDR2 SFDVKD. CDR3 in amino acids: CATSESGSQETQYF. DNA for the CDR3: TGTGCCACCAGTGAGTCCGGGAGCCAAGAGACCCAGTACTTC.

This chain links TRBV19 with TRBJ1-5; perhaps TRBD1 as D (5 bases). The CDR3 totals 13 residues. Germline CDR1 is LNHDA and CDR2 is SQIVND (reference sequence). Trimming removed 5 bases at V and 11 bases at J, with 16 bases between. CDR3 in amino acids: CASSQGGESAQHF. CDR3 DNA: TGTGCCAGTAGTCAGGGTGGTGAATCAGCCCAGCATTTT.

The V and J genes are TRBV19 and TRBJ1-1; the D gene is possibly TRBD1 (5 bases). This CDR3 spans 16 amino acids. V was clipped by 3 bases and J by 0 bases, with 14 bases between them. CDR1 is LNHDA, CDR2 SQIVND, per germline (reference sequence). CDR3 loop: CASSMSRGVLNTEAFF. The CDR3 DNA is TGTGCCAGTAGTATGAGCCGGGGGGTCCTGAACACTGAAGCTTTCTTT.

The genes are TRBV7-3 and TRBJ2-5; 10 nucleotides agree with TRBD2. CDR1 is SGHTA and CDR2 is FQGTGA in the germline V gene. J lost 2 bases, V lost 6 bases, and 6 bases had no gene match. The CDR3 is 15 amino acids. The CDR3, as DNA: TGTGCCAGCAGTATTAGCGGGGGGTCACAAGAGACCCAGTACTTC. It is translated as CASSISGGSQETQYF.

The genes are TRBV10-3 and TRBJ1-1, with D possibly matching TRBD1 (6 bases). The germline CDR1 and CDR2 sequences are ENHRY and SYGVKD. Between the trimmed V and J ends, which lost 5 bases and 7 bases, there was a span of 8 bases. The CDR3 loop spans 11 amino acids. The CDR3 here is CAISSDSEAFF. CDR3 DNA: TGTGCCATCAGTTCGGACAGTGAAGCTTTCTTT.

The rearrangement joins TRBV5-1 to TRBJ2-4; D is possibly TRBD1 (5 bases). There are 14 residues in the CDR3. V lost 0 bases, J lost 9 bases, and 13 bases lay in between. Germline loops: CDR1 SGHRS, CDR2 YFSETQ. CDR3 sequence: CASSLAPGLSIQYF. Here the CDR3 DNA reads TGCGCCAGCAGCTTGGCCCCAGGGTTGAGCATTCAGTACTTC.